The rows below give T cell receptor beta chains drawn from one sample of a study of T cells in Graves' hyperthyroidism and ophthalmopathy. TCRdb re-called the multiplex PCR reads with MiXCR, one entry per CDR3 protein. The data contain 300,000 to 350,000 distinct CDR3 sequences, around 18% of them singletons. Source material: blood. The receptors here all came from a woman aged 35 to 49 with Graves' ophthalmopathy. Both conserved end residues are part of each CDR3. Each record gives: CDR3 protein, CDR3 DNA, V gene, D gene, clone size, J gene. The D gene is left open where the match is weak. Size is stated for part of the rows, as once, few or many counts, or as a class when the clone is expanded.

CDR3 protein: CASSLPDGNTIYF
CDR3 DNA: TGTGCCAGCAGTTTGCCAGATGGAAACACCATATATTTT
V gene: TRBV28
D gene: -
clone size: many
J gene: TRBJ1-3

CDR3 protein: CASARRRGDTGELFF
CDR3 DNA: TGTGCCAGCGCGAGGCGGAGGGGGGACACCGGGGAGCTGTTTTTT
V gene: TRBV12-3/TRBV12-4
D gene: -
clone size: many
J gene: TRBJ2-2

CDR3 protein: CSVVTGGLAGPTLYQETQYF
CDR3 DNA: TGCAGCGTTGTGACCGGAGGACTAGCGGGACCTACCTTGTACCAAGAGACCCAGTACTTC
V gene: TRBV29-1
D gene: TRBD2
clone size: many
J gene: TRBJ2-5

CDR3 protein: CASSSKTGGGNQPQHF
CDR3 DNA: TGTGCCAGCAGCTCCAAAACAGGGGGCGGTAATCAGCCCCAGCATTTT
V gene: TRBV7-8
D gene: TRBD1
clone size: many
J gene: TRBJ1-5

CDR3 protein: CASSSVAGVYEQYF
CDR3 DNA: TGTGCCAGCAGCTCCGTGGCGGGAGTCTACGAGCAGTACTTC
V gene: TRBV5-5
D gene: TRBD2
clone size: many
J gene: TRBJ2-7

CDR3 protein: CASRHRSGEINQPQHF
CDR3 DNA: TGTGCCAGCAGACACCGGTCGGGTGAAATAAATCAGCCCCAGCATTTT
V gene: TRBV27
D gene: -
clone size: many
J gene: TRBJ1-5

CDR3 protein: CASREIAGRSYNEQFF
CDR3 DNA: TGTGCCAGCAGGGAAATAGCGGGACGTTCCTACAATGAGCAGTTCTTC
V gene: TRBV11-2
D gene: TRBD2
clone size: -
J gene: TRBJ2-1

CDR3 protein: CASSQRRTYGQYF
CDR3 DNA: TGTGCCAGCAGTCAGAGACGGACCTACGGGCAGTACTTC
V gene: TRBV6-1
D gene: -
clone size: many
J gene: TRBJ2-7

CDR3 protein: CASCPDRFPSYEQYF
CDR3 DNA: TGTGCCAGCTGCCCTGACAGGTTTCCCTCCTACGAGCAGTACTTC
V gene: TRBV6-1
D gene: -
clone size: -
J gene: TRBJ2-7

CDR3 protein: CSAASGGYSNQPQHF
CDR3 DNA: TGCAGTGCCGCGTCAGGGGGCTATAGCAATCAGCCCCAGCATTTT
V gene: TRBV20-1
D gene: TRBD1
clone size: many
J gene: TRBJ1-5

CDR3 protein: CASGLAGGPGEQYF
CDR3 DNA: TGTGCCAGCGGGCTAGCGGGAGGGCCGGGTGAGCAGTACTTC
V gene: TRBV12-3/TRBV12-4
D gene: TRBD2
clone size: many
J gene: TRBJ2-7

CDR3 protein: CASSPLAGKNTGELFF
CDR3 DNA: TGTGCCAGCAGCCCGCTAGCGGGAAAAAACACCGGGGAGCTGTTTTTT
V gene: TRBV11-2
D gene: TRBD2
clone size: many
J gene: TRBJ2-2

CDR3 protein: CASSFFRGTYEQYF
CDR3 DNA: TGTGCCAGCAGTTTTTTCCGCGGAACCTACGAGCAGTACTTC
V gene: TRBV28
D gene: -
clone size: many
J gene: TRBJ2-7

CDR3 protein: CATRRTVNTGELFF
CDR3 DNA: TGTGCCACCAGGCGGACGGTGAACACCGGGGAGCTGTTTTTT
V gene: TRBV2
D gene: -
clone size: many
J gene: TRBJ2-2

CDR3 protein: CASSSGQYF
CDR3 DNA: TGTGCCAGCAGCTCGGGCCAGTACTTC
V gene: TRBV6-2/TRBV6-3
D gene: -
clone size: -
J gene: TRBJ2-7

CDR3 protein: CASSQDLDSRPYNEQFF
CDR3 DNA: TGCGCCAGCAGCCAAGATCTAGACAGTAGACCCTACAATGAGCAGTTCTTC
V gene: TRBV4-1
D gene: -
clone size: -
J gene: TRBJ2-1

CDR3 protein: CASRTTGEVSPLHF
CDR3 DNA: TGTGCCAGCAGAACGACAGGGGAGGTTTCACCCCTCCACTTT
V gene: TRBV6-2/TRBV6-3
D gene: TRBD1
clone size: many
J gene: TRBJ1-6

CDR3 protein: CASRMVGPYEQYF
CDR3 DNA: TGTGCCAGCAGGATGGTGGGCCCGTACGAGCAGTACTTC
V gene: TRBV7-2
D gene: -
clone size: many
J gene: TRBJ2-7

CDR3 protein: CALAASSYNEQFF
CDR3 DNA: TGTGCCCTAGCGGCGAGCTCCTACAATGAGCAGTTCTTC
V gene: TRBV30
D gene: TRBD2
clone size: many
J gene: TRBJ2-1

CDR3 protein: CASSSQGHYGYTF
CDR3 DNA: TGTGCCAGCAGTTCCCAGGGGCATTATGGCTACACCTTC
V gene: TRBV27
D gene: -
clone size: many
J gene: TRBJ1-2

CDR3 protein: CASSLVLGGYEQYF
CDR3 DNA: TGTGCCAGCAGCTTAGTTCTTGGGGGGTACGAGCAGTACTTC
V gene: TRBV7-2
D gene: -
clone size: many
J gene: TRBJ2-7

CDR3 protein: CASSLQGPDEAFF
CDR3 DNA: TGTGCCAGCAGTTTACAGGGGCCAGATGAAGCTTTCTTT
V gene: TRBV12-3/TRBV12-4
D gene: -
clone size: many
J gene: TRBJ1-1

CDR3 protein: CSVAPGQGSGELFF
CDR3 DNA: TGCAGCGTCGCACCGGGACAGGGATCCGGGGAGCTGTTTTTT
V gene: TRBV29-1
D gene: TRBD1
clone size: many
J gene: TRBJ2-2

CDR3 protein: CASRPPTSGSWGTQYF
CDR3 DNA: TGTGCCAGCAGACCCCCGACTAGCGGGAGTTGGGGGACCCAGTACTTC
V gene: TRBV2
D gene: TRBD2
clone size: many
J gene: TRBJ2-5

CDR3 protein: CASSYSKGQRIQETQYF
CDR3 DNA: TGTGCCAGCAGTTACTCTAAGGGACAGAGAATACAAGAGACCCAGTACTTC
V gene: TRBV6-2/TRBV6-3
D gene: TRBD1
clone size: many
J gene: TRBJ2-5

CDR3 protein: CASRMMGDTEAFF
CDR3 DNA: TGTGCCAGCAGAATGATGGGGGACACTGAAGCTTTCTTT
V gene: TRBV6-1
D gene: -
clone size: many
J gene: TRBJ1-1

CDR3 protein: CSARMRGTDTQYF
CDR3 DNA: TGCAGTGCTAGAATGCGGGGCACAGATACGCAGTATTTT
V gene: TRBV20-1
D gene: -
clone size: many
J gene: TRBJ2-3

CDR3 protein: CASSEGGELFF
CDR3 DNA: TGCGCCAGCAGCGAGGGCGGGGAGCTGTTTTTT
V gene: TRBV9
D gene: -
clone size: -
J gene: TRBJ2-2

CDR3 protein: CASSMDRNSPLHF
CDR3 DNA: TGTGCCAGCAGCATGGACAGGAATTCACCCCTCCACTTT
V gene: TRBV11-2
D gene: TRBD1
clone size: many
J gene: TRBJ1-6

CDR3 protein: CASSSPRTRSYNEQFF
CDR3 DNA: TGTGCCAGCAGTTCCCCTAGGACCCGCTCCTACAATGAGCAGTTCTTC
V gene: TRBV28
D gene: -
clone size: many
J gene: TRBJ2-1

CDR3 protein: CASSLPPFNEQFF
CDR3 DNA: TGTGCCAGCAGCTTACCCCCCTTCAATGAGCAGTTCTTC
V gene: TRBV11-2
D gene: -
clone size: many
J gene: TRBJ2-1

CDR3 protein: CAIQGENTEALF
CDR3 DNA: TGTGCCATACAGGGGGAGAACACTGAAGCCCTCTTT
V gene: TRBV6-1
D gene: TRBD1
clone size: -
J gene: TRBJ1-1

CDR3 protein: CASSLDDPGRYEQYF
CDR3 DNA: TGTGCCAGCAGCTTAGATGATCCAGGGAGGTACGAGCAGTACTTC
V gene: TRBV11-2
D gene: -
clone size: -
J gene: TRBJ2-7

CDR3 protein: CASRGTENTEAFF
CDR3 DNA: TGTGCCAGCAGAGGAACAGAGAACACTGAAGCTTTCTTT
V gene: TRBV6-5
D gene: -
clone size: many
J gene: TRBJ1-1

CDR3 protein: CASSEYKGGGYGYTF
CDR3 DNA: TGTGCCAGCAGTGAATACAAGGGCGGAGGCTATGGCTACACCTTC
V gene: TRBV25-1
D gene: -
clone size: many
J gene: TRBJ1-2

CDR3 protein: CSASAGTYEQYF
CDR3 DNA: TGCAGTGCTAGTGCAGGGACCTACGAGCAGTACTTC
V gene: TRBV20-1
D gene: -
clone size: -
J gene: TRBJ2-7

CDR3 protein: CSVRPPGDLFGNTIYF
CDR3 DNA: TGCAGTGTGAGACCTCCGGGGGACCTTTTTGGAAACACCATATATTTT
V gene: TRBV20-1
D gene: -
clone size: many
J gene: TRBJ1-3

CDR3 protein: CASSVLAANTGELFF
CDR3 DNA: TGTGCCAGCAGTGTGCTAGCGGCGAACACCGGGGAGCTGTTTTTT
V gene: TRBV2
D gene: TRBD2
clone size: many
J gene: TRBJ2-2

CDR3 protein: CASRLRGGGEAKNIQYF
CDR3 DNA: TGTGCCAGCAGGTTAAGGGGCGGGGGGGAGGCCAAAAACATTCAGTACTTC
V gene: TRBV28
D gene: TRBD2
clone size: -
J gene: TRBJ2-4

CDR3 protein: CASSLASNRRNTEAFF
CDR3 DNA: TGTGCCAGCAGTTTAGCGAGTAACAGGAGGAACACTGAAGCTTTCTTT
V gene: TRBV12-3/TRBV12-4
D gene: -
clone size: -
J gene: TRBJ1-1

CDR3 protein: CSARRPGYQYEQYF
CDR3 DNA: TGCAGTGCTAGACGACCAGGGTATCAATACGAGCAGTACTTC
V gene: TRBV20-1
D gene: -
clone size: -
J gene: TRBJ2-7

CDR3 protein: CASSLGQGTSREAFF
CDR3 DNA: TGTGCCAGCAGCCTGGGACAGGGGACGTCTCGTGAAGCTTTCTTT
V gene: TRBV7-9
D gene: TRBD1
clone size: many
J gene: TRBJ1-1

CDR3 protein: CASSPDSFYEQYF
CDR3 DNA: TGTGCCAGCAGCCCGGACAGTTTCTACGAGCAGTACTTC
V gene: TRBV7-9
D gene: -
clone size: many
J gene: TRBJ2-7

CDR3 protein: CSAPSGTGELFF
CDR3 DNA: TGCAGTGCTCCAAGCGGGACCGGGGAGCTGTTTTTT
V gene: TRBV20-1
D gene: -
clone size: many
J gene: TRBJ2-2

CDR3 protein: CASSLVREGPPEQFF
CDR3 DNA: TGTGCCAGCAGCTTAGTACGGGAGGGGCCCCCGGAGCAGTTCTTC
V gene: TRBV11-2
D gene: TRBD2
clone size: -
J gene: TRBJ2-1

CDR3 protein: CASSSGLAGGELFF
CDR3 DNA: TGCGCCAGCAGCTCCGGACTAGCGGGTGGGGAGCTGTTTTTT
V gene: TRBV5-1
D gene: TRBD2
clone size: many
J gene: TRBJ2-2

CDR3 protein: CATGPTRYEQYF
CDR3 DNA: TGTGCCACAGGCCCGACTCGTTACGAGCAGTACTTC
V gene: TRBV15
D gene: -
clone size: many
J gene: TRBJ2-7

CDR3 protein: CASSLVRTGVMNTEAFF
CDR3 DNA: TGTGCCAGCAGCTTAGTAAGGACAGGGGTTATGAACACTGAAGCTTTCTTT
V gene: TRBV11-2
D gene: TRBD1
clone size: many
J gene: TRBJ1-1

CDR3 protein: CSGASQETQYF
CDR3 DNA: TGCAGTGGGGCCAGCCAAGAGACCCAGTACTTC
V gene: TRBV20-1
D gene: -
clone size: many
J gene: TRBJ2-5

CDR3 protein: CASIRRQGARYSEAFF
CDR3 DNA: TGTGCCAGCATTCGACGTCAGGGGGCGCGGTATTCTGAAGCTTTCTTT
V gene: TRBV12-3/TRBV12-4
D gene: TRBD1
clone size: -
J gene: TRBJ1-1

CDR3 protein: CASSGDREIGTEAFF
CDR3 DNA: TGTGCCAGCAGTGGGGACAGGGAGATCGGCACTGAAGCTTTCTTT
V gene: TRBV6-1
D gene: TRBD1
clone size: many
J gene: TRBJ1-1

CDR3 protein: CASSLRETEAFF
CDR3 DNA: TGTGCCAGCAGTTTAAGGGAGACTGAAGCTTTCTTT
V gene: TRBV28
D gene: -
clone size: many
J gene: TRBJ1-1

CDR3 protein: CASSSDRLSSGNTIYF
CDR3 DNA: TGTGCCAGCAGTTCGGACAGGTTATCCTCTGGAAACACCATATATTTT
V gene: TRBV28
D gene: TRBD1
clone size: many
J gene: TRBJ1-3